A selection of T cell receptor beta chains follows, all from one sample in a study of early T cells in non-severe SARS-CoV-2 infection. TCRdb re-derived calls from the 5' RACE reads in MiXCR, one entry per CDR3 protein. In the table there are approximately 50,000 distinct CDR3 sequences, roughly 8.8% of which are singletons. Sample: whole blood. The receptors originated from an adult who was a healthcare worker with PCR-confirmed SARS-CoV-2 infection or an uninfected control (not recorded which). Each CDR3 is given with its conserved first and last residue. D genes are given only for firm matches. Only part of the rows carry a size: once, few, many, or a class if the clone is expanded.

CDR3 length	D gene	V gene	clone size	J gene	CDR3 protein	CDR3 DNA
17	-	TRBV4-3	many	TRBJ2-6	CASSQYRQNSGANVLTF	TGCGCCAGCAGCCAATACAGGCAGAACTCTGGGGCCAACGTCCTGACTTTC
15	-	TRBV9	few	TRBJ1-1	CASSRGGAGGTEAFF	TGTGCCAGCAGCCGCGGGGGAGCAGGAGGCACTGAAGCTTTCTTT
13	-	TRBV9	few	TRBJ1-1	CASSVEGNTEAFF	TGTGCCAGCAGCGTAGAGGGGAACACTGAAGCTTTCTTT
13	TRBD1	TRBV24-1	many	TRBJ1-5	CATRGQGNQPQHF	TGTGCCACCAGAGGACAGGGCAATCAGCCCCAGCATTTT
14	-	TRBV21-1	many	TRBJ1-1	CASSNRALNTEAFF	TGTGCCAGCAGCAATCGGGCACTGAACACTGAAGCTTTCTTT
17	TRBD2	TRBV7-6	many	TRBJ2-1	CASSLDPSGSSYNEQFF	TGTGCCAGCAGCTTAGATCCGAGCGGGAGCTCCTACAATGAGCAGTTCTTC
14	-	TRBV6-2/TRBV6-3	-	TRBJ2-1	CASSYTQPRHSRFF	TGTGCCAGCAGTTACACGCAGCCGAGACATTCGCGGTTCTTC
15	-	TRBV28	few	TRBJ2-7	CASGTKWTGSYEQYF	TGTGCCAGCGGGACTAAGTGGACAGGGAGCTACGAGCAGTACTTC
16	TRBD2	TRBV20-1	many	TRBJ2-7	CSARIPSKTSNYEQYF	TGCAGTGCTAGAATTCCATCAAAGACTAGCAACTACGAGCAGTACTTC
15	-	TRBV9	-	TRBJ2-7	CASSVSGTRSYEQYF	TGTGCCAGCAGCGTCTCAGGGACCCGCTCCTACGAGCAGTACTTC
12	-	TRBV29-1	-	TRBJ2-5	CSVSTVQETQYF	TGCAGCGTTTCGACAGTGCAAGAGACCCAGTACTTC